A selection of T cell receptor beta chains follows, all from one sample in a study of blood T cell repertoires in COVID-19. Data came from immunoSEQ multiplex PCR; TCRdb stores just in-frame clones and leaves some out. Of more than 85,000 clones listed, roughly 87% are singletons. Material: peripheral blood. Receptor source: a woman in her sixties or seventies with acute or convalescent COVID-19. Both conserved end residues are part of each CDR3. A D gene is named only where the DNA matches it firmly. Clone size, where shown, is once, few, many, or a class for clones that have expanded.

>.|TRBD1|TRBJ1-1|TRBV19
CATRTGRNTEAFF
TGTGCCACCCGGACAGGGAGGAACACTGAAGCTTTCTTT
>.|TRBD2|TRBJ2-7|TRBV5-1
CASSLRTSASYEQYF
TGCGCCAGCAGCTTGCGGACTAGCGCTAGCTACGAGCAGTACTTC
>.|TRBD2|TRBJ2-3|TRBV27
CASSPRGVAMNTQYF
TGTGCCAGCAGTCCCCGGGGGGTGGCCATGAACACGCAGTATTTT
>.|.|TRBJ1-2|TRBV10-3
CAISESMQNYGYTF
TGTGCCATCAGTGAGTCAATGCAGAACTATGGCTACACCTTC
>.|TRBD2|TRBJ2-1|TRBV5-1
CASSLGGSSYNEQFF
TGCGCCAGCAGCTTGGGCGGGAGCTCCTACAATGAGCAGTTCTTC
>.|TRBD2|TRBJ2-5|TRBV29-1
CSGELLAGGPQTQYF
TGCAGCGGCGAACTCCTAGCGGGAGGGCCCCAGACCCAGTACTTC
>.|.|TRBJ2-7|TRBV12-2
CASRLLYEQYF
TGTGCAAGTCGCTTACTCTACGAGCAGTACTTC
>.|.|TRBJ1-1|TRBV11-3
CASSFSYTEAFF
TGTGCCAGCAGCTTTTCCTACACTGAAGCTTTCTTT
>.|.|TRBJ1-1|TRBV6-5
CASSYAPRNTEAFF
TGTGCCAGCAGTTACGCACCCAGAAACACTGAAGCTTTCTTT
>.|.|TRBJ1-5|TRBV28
CASQVSNQPQHF
TGTGCCAGCCAGGTTAGCAATCAGCCCCAGCATTTT
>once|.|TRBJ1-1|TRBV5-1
CASSLDGQGNTEAFF
TGCGCCAGCAGCTTGGATGGGCAGGGCAACACTGAAGCTTTCTTT
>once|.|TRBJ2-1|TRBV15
CATRPRVTDYNEQFF
TGTGCCACCAGGCCGAGGGTAACAGACTACAATGAGCAGTTCTTC
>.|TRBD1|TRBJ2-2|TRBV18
CASSPGTGIPGELFF
TGTGCCAGCTCACCAGGGACAGGGATCCCCGGGGAGCTGTTTTTT
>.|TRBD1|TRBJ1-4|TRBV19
CASGDRFNEKLFF
TGTGCCAGTGGGGACAGGTTTAATGAAAAACTGTTTTTT
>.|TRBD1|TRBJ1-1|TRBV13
CASSLAGGIGGKEAFF
TGTGCCAGCAGCTTAGCAGGGGGCATTGGTGGAAAGGAAGCTTTCTTT
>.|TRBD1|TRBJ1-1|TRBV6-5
CASSYSGTGTEAFF
TGTGCCAGCAGTTACTCCGGGACAGGCACTGAAGCTTTCTTT
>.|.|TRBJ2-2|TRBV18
CASSSREGAAGELFF
TGTGCCAGCTCATCCCGGGAGGGGGCCGCCGGGGAGCTGTTTTTT
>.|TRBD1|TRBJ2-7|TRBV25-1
CASSGGTGGYEQYF
TGTGCCAGCAGCGGCGGGACAGGGGGTTACGAGCAGTACTTC
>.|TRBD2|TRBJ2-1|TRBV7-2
CASSLPGLLAGGNEQFF
TGTGCCAGCAGCCTCCCCGGCCTACTAGCGGGGGGCAATGAGCAGTTCTTC
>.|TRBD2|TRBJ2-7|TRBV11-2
CASSRTSGQPYEQYF
TGTGCCAGCAGCAGGACTAGCGGGCAGCCCTACGAGCAGTACTTC
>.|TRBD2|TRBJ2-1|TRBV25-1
CASSDWASGLNEQFF
TGTGCCAGCAGTGATTGGGCTAGCGGGTTGAATGAGCAGTTCTTC
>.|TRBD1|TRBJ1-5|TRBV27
CASSSSGTGVYKSNQPQHF
TGTGCCAGCAGTTCTTCCGGGACAGGGGTCTACAAGAGCAATCAGCCCCAGCATTTT
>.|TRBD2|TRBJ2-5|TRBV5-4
CASSSGVSGSGETQYF
TGTGCCAGCAGCTCGGGGGTTAGCGGGAGCGGGGAGACCCAGTACTTC
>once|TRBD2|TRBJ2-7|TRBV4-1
CASSHPGTSDPYEQYF
TGCGCCAGCAGCCACCCAGGGACTAGCGACCCCTACGAGCAGTACTTC
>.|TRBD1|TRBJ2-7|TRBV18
CASSPLGSGTGTYEQYF
TGTGCCAGCTCACCACTTGGATCGGGGACAGGCACCTACGAGCAGTACTTC
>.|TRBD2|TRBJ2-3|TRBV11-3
CASSLRAGETDTQYF
TGTGCCAGCAGCTTAAGGGCGGGAGAAACAGATACGCAGTATTTT
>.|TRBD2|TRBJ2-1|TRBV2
CASRQGLAGNNEQFF
TGTGCCAGCAGACAGGGACTAGCGGGGAACAATGAGCAGTTCTTC
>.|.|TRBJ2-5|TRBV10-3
CAIKSQGGETQYF
TGTGCCATCAAAAGCCAGGGGGGAGAGACCCAGTACTTC
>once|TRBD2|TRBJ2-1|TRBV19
CASSIELATYNEQFF
TGTGCCAGTAGTATAGAACTAGCGACCTACAATGAGCAGTTCTTC
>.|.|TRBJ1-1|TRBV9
CASSKPTGLGDTEAFF
TGTGCCAGCAGCAAACCCACAGGGTTGGGGGACACTGAAGCTTTCTTT
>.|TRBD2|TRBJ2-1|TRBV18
CASSPPGTRPWEQFF
TGTGCCAGCTCACCACCAGGGACTAGACCTTGGGAGCAGTTCTTC
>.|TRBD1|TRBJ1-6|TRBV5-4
CASSQGQGIYNSPLHF
TGTGCCAGCAGCCAAGGACAGGGGATTTATAATTCACCCCTCCACTTT
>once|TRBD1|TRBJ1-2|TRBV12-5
CASEATGTYYGYTF
TGTGCTAGTGAAGCGACAGGGACTTACTATGGCTACACCTTC
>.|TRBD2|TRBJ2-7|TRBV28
CASSRAGTSGNIHEQYF
TGTGCCAGCAGTAGGGCCGGGACTAGCGGGAATATCCACGAGCAGTACTTC
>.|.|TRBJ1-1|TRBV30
CAWTYGGAMAFF
TGTGCCTGGACTTATGGGGGCGCAATGGCTTTCTTT
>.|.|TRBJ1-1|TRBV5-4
CASSIQASLNTEAFF
TGTGCCAGCAGCATACAGGCATCTCTGAACACTGAAGCTTTCTTT
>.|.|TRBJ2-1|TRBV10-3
CAISAPGRGNNEQFF
TGTGCCATCAGTGCCCCTGGGAGGGGGAACAATGAGCAGTTCTTC
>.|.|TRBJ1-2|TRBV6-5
CASSLQGGDGYTF
TGTGCCAGCAGCCTCCAGGGTGGGGATGGCTACACCTTC
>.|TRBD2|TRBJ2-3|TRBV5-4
CASSLDSGRTDTQYF
TGTGCCAGCAGCTTGGATAGCGGGAGGACAGATACGCAGTATTTT
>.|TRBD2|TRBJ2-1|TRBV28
CASSSSSGSSVWEQFF
TGTGCCAGCAGTTCATCTAGCGGGAGTAGCGTTTGGGAGCAGTTCTTC
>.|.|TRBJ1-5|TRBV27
CASSLSTGSWDQPQHF
TGTGCCAGCAGTTTATCCACAGGGTCCTGGGATCAGCCCCAGCATTTT
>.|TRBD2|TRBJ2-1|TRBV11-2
CASSSPRLAGYEQFF
TGTGCCAGCAGCTCTCCGAGACTAGCGGGATATGAGCAGTTCTTC
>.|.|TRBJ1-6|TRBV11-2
CASSLESGAPLHF
TGTGCCAGCAGCTTAGAGTCGGGGGCACCCCTCCACTTT
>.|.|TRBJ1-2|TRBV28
CASSPGGSNYGYTF
TGTGCCAGCAGCCCCGGGGGATCTAACTATGGCTACACCTTC
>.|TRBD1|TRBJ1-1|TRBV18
CASSPTGPNTEAFF
TGTGCCAGCTCACCGACAGGGCCGAACACTGAAGCTTTCTTT
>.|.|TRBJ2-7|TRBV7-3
CASSAGLNGEQYF
TGTGCCAGCAGCGCGGGACTCAATGGCGAGCAGTACTTC
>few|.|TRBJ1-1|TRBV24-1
CATSDAADGKAFF
TGTGCCACCAGTGATGCGGCCGACGGAAAAGCTTTCTTT
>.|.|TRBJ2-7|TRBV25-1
CASSRGGSYEQYF
TGTGCCAGCAGCCGGGGAGGCTCCTACGAGCAGTACTTC
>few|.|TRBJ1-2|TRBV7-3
CASSFLQGDGYTF
TGTGCCAGCAGCTTTCTCCAGGGTGATGGCTACACCTTC